This T cell receptor (beta chain) was recovered during a study of blood T cells in healthy people across ages (dated by TCRdb to the mid-2010s). A note on the overall study: Template switching captured roughly one uniquely barcoded TCR beta cDNA molecule per two T cells in model experiments. Age-related changes in TCR beta repertoire diversity were measured in the study by deep sequencing normalized with unique cDNA molecular identifiers. Four age groups were formed from the donors: young (average roughly 15 years), middle-aged (roughly 38), aged (over 55) and long-lived (around 82). Donors of different ages were randomly distributed across sequencing lanes to avoid experimental bias. Using the same blood draw, the study looked at two additional independent replicas of 1 million unique cDNA reads for two donors, one aged 18 to 29 and the other aged 80 or older. Points the paper makes about the study in general: Bulk unsorted PBMC profiling prevented conclusive comparison of naive and antigen-experienced compartments. As age increased, observed TCR beta diversity per million T cells dropped in a roughly linear way, and a significant reduction was already evident by age 40. Compared with the aged group, more naive CD4+ T cells, fewer expanded clones and increased TCR diversity were shown by the long-lived group, suggesting age selection. The CMV infection status of donors was not known, potentially confounding age-related changes in expanded clonotypes. A strong correlation was found between observed TCR beta diversity and the percentage of naive T cells measured by flow cytometry. Estimates of total diversity from one million sequenced T cells were regarded as lower bounds and underestimates.

Spanning cysteine to phenylalanine, the CDR3 consists of 17 amino acids. CDR3 DNA only is kept here, 51 bases in frame from base 1. Based on the germline V gene, the CDR1 and CDR2 sequences are SQVTM and ANQGSEA. The V end loses 4 bases and the J end loses 4 bases, and a stretch of 25 bases separates them. Library method: 5' RACE. The sequencing machine was an Illumina HiSeq 2500. A second PCR of roughly 6 to 11 cycles was run with a J-beta primer mix and a sample-barcoded 5' primer. A unique molecular identifier was introduced onto each TCR beta cDNA molecule by a template-switch 5' adaptor carrying 12 random nucleotides. At least 2.5 million CDR3-containing paired-end reads were obtained from each sample. First-strand cDNA synthesis was performed from all RNA using the Mint cDNA synthesis kit, with priming by a TRBC-specific oligonucleotide. Following uracil-DNA glycosylase treatment, all cDNA underwent a first 18-cycle PCR with the universal primers M1SS and BC2_uni_R. In the paper's pipeline: For normalization, 1 million high-quality reads, each with a distinct molecular identifier, were randomly selected from each sample. Instead of being binned into consensus sequences, reads that shared molecular identifiers were thrown out. MiTCR, set to a Q25 quality threshold and the strictest error-elimination algorithm, was used for CDR3 identification, clonotype clustering and error correction. A nonparametric unseen species model using Euler transformation provided a lower-bound estimate of total TCR beta diversity. TCRdb reanalyzed the raw reads on its own, using fastp at Q25 for trimming and MiXCR for clone calling, and kept in-frame beta chains. Under each unique CDR3 protein, matching rows form one entry showing the most common genes and DNA. The V and J calls here are based on TCRdb, not the publication. The table for this sample lists about 670,000 distinct CDR3 sequences; around 52% of them were counted only once. 13% of the sample comes from the top ten.

Systemically healthy Caucasian individuals from Russia, approximately 39 in total and aged roughly 6 to 90 years, were included as donors. Each donor gave about 9.7 milliliters of peripheral blood, drawn into EDTA-treated Vacutainer tubes. Ficoll-Paque density-gradient centrifugation was used to isolate PBMCs, with at least 7 million per sample. Trizol reagent was used to extract total RNA from the PBMCs, yielding at least 6 micrograms per sample. The percentages of naive CD45RAhigh/CD27high T cells were determined by flow cytometry on a PBMC aliquot from every donor. As concerns this clonotype: Its antigen is still unknown. No much larger clone is present one base from it, and per-base qualities are unavailable.

The receptor was isolated from a woman aged 80 or over in good health. Source material: blood. The chain was built from TRBV29-1 and TRBJ1-1; the D gene is perhaps TRBD1, on 6 matching bases. The CDR3 amino acid sequence is: CSVGVQGGHSRGTEAFF. The nucleotides read TGCAGCGTTGGGGTACAGGGAGGTCATTCGAGGGGCACTGAAGCTTTCTTT.